This T cell receptor beta chain was observed in a study of T cells in Graves' hyperthyroidism and ophthalmopathy (dated by TCRdb to between 2017 and 2020). General notes on the study: Peripheral blood was sampled at the time of initial diagnosis, prior to any treatment. The approximately 100 discovery patients were randomly divided into training and test sets at a 7:3 ratio. After blood sampling, hyperthyroidism patients were treated with methimazole at a starting dose of 30 mg daily, and ophthalmopathy patients were treated with high-dose intravenous methylprednisolone. Whether ophthalmopathy could be predicted prospectively was tested in an independent validation cohort made up of roughly 20 hyperthyroidism patients plus 17 patients who later progressed to ophthalmopathy. To identify distinguishing TCR V-J signatures, a discovery cohort of around 100 patients was used, comprising 43 with Graves' ophthalmopathy and around 57 with stable Graves' hyperthyroidism. Thyroid tissue and blood T-cell repertoires from six Graves' hyperthyroidism patients were also compared in the study. The paper describes TCR Vbeta CDR3 sequencing of around 140 peripheral blood samples, made up of about 41 ophthalmopathy patients, roughly 72 hyperthyroidism patients and roughly 17 progressor patients. Here is what the overall study found, with its caveats: In validation, progression to ophthalmopathy was predicted by the model with 55% to 71% sensitivity and 72% to 85% specificity, a median of about 6 months before onset. Most expanded thyroid clonotypes (frequency above 0.001) were also found in blood, which suggests that blood repertoires may mirror thyroid immune responses. Sample size was not statistically predetermined, and blinding of investigators to group allocation was not performed. A 13 V-J signature model separated ophthalmopathy from stable hyperthyroidism, with about 90% sensitivity and about 81% specificity in cross-validation and 80%/75% in testing.

The TCR beta CDR3 regions were amplified from the RNA transcripts. A first-round RT-PCR of the TCR CDR3 used the HTBI primer set with the Qiagen OneStep RT-PCR kit. Libraries were constructed in a second round of multiplex PCR, after which size selection and purification were performed. Paired-end sequencing of the libraries was performed with 100 bp reads on an Illumina HiSeq2000. Per the original workflow: SOAPnuke was used to process the raw data, throwing out any read that contained adapters or uncalled bases, had a mean Phred below 15, or lacked an exact constant-primer or identifier match. High-quality paired reads were merged with COPE v1.2.5, and unique nucleotide sequences were defined as clonotypes. MiTCR v1.1 was used to align clonotypes to the IMGT TRBV, TRBD and TRBJ reference segments. Analysis was restricted to V-J combinations with a frequency above 0.0001, which covered roughly 99% of repertoires. A TCS score was defined as the ratio of F50 (clonal expansion) to E x V (chaos), with BLOSUM62-based TCRdist applied between CDR3 peptides within each V-J. Welch's t-statistics and random forest reduced 450 to 600 V-J features to 10 to 15, which were used in a naive Bayes classifier (R e1071). The Morisita-Horn index was used to measure how similar the thyroid and blood repertoires were. Using fastp trimming at Q25 and MiXCR clonotype assembly, TCRdb reanalyzed the public sequencing data and kept in-frame beta chains. Rows with a matching CDR3 protein are joined into one entry that keeps the most common DNA and genes. TCRdb assigned the V and J calls; the authors' analysis was not used. Here the sample has hundreds of thousands of distinct CDR3 sequences; about 15% occur a single time. The ten top clones hold approximately 4.3% of the sample.

There are 14 amino acids in the CDR3, from cysteine to phenylalanine inclusive. Just the 42-base CDR3 DNA is kept, in frame starting at base 1. The V and J ends are trimmed by 5 bases and 2 bases, leaving 16 bases between them. Based on the germline V gene (reference sequence), the CDR1 and CDR2 sequences are DFQATT and SNEGSKA. This clonotype was seen repeatedly, ten times or more. Its target antigen remains unknown. Base qualities are not provided; no much larger clone lies one nucleotide away. Ophthalmopathy patients had moderately to severely active disease, Clinical Activity Score of at least 3, NOSPECS grade of at least 4, and duration under 3 months. Exclusion was applied to patients with uncontrolled infections, other autoimmune diseases, pregnancy or lactation. Diagnoses were based on clinical symptoms, serum thyroxine and TRAb, thyroid ultrasound and orbital computed tomography. PBMCs were separated from 10 ml of fresh peripheral blood using Ficoll-Paque density gradient centrifugation. Trizol reagent was used to extract total RNA, and RNA quality was then checked on an Agilent 2100 Bioanalyzer.

What was sequenced was blood. The rearranged chain carries TRBV20-1 and TRBJ2-7; the best D guess is TRBD1, with 5 bases matching. The TCR was taken from a woman between 35 and 50 years old with Graves' ophthalmopathy. The nucleotides are TGCAGTGCTCTAGGACAATGGGCCCCCTACGAGCAGTACTTC. It translates as CSALGQWAPYEQYF.